Listed below are T cell receptor beta chains from one sample, sequenced in a study of T cell responses to AZD1222 COVID-19 vaccine. Only in-frame clones appear in the TCRdb table, and some are missing; sequencing was by immunoSEQ multiplex PCR. The sample carries 150,000 or so clones, more than 85% recorded once. The material sequenced was peripheral blood, taken on day 0 of AZD1222 vaccination. The receptors derive from an adult in good health. Both conserved end residues are part of each CDR3. Each record gives: J gene, D gene, clone size, V gene, CDR3 protein, CDR3 DNA. D genes are given only for firm matches. Expanded clones are given a class, and other clones once, few, many or no size at all.

>TRBJ1-5|TRBD1|NA|TRBV30
CAWSVTGTDQPQHF
TGTGCCTGGAGTGTGACGGGGACAGATCAGCCCCAGCATTTT
>TRBJ2-2|NA|NA|TRBV5-1
CASSFNTGELFF
TGCGCCAGCAGCTTTAACACCGGGGAGCTGTTTTTT
>TRBJ2-3|NA|NA|TRBV7-2
CASSLAKLSTDTQYF
TGTGCCAGCAGCTTAGCAAAGTTGAGCACAGATACGCAGTATTTT
>TRBJ1-2|NA|NA|TRBV7-9
CASSLSDPNYGYTF
TGTGCCAGCAGCTTATCGGACCCGAACTATGGCTACACCTTC
>TRBJ1-2|NA|NA|TRBV27
CASSLPGSGYTF
TGTGCCAGCAGTTTACCAGGTTCTGGCTACACCTTC
>TRBJ2-1|NA|NA|TRBV18
CASSTRDTSSYNEQFF
TGTGCCAGCTCAACTCGGGACACCAGCTCCTACAATGAGCAGTTCTTC
>TRBJ1-2|TRBD1|NA|TRBV6-2/TRBV6-3
CASSYLDRAYGYTF
TGTGCCAGCAGTTACCTGGACAGGGCCTATGGCTACACCTTC
>TRBJ2-1|TRBD1|NA|TRBV7-2
CASSPGQPSGEQFF
TGTGCCAGCAGCCCGGGACAGCCCTCAGGGGAGCAGTTCTTC
>TRBJ2-2|NA|NA|TRBV4-3
CASSQVGTGFGTNTGELFF
TGCGCCAGCAGCCAAGTGGGAACAGGGTTCGGGACCAACACCGGGGAGCTGTTTTTT
>TRBJ1-2|NA|NA|TRBV6-6
CASSYSRDHYGYTF
TGTGCCAGCAGTTACTCGAGGGATCACTATGGCTACACCTTC
>TRBJ2-5|TRBD1|NA|TRBV28
CASSHPGGIETQYF
TGTGCCAGCAGCCACCCAGGGGGCATCGAGACCCAGTACTTC
>TRBJ1-1|NA|NA|TRBV5-1
CASSLGSNTEAFF
TGCGCCAGCAGCTTGGGTTCGAACACTGAAGCTTTCTTT
>TRBJ1-1|NA|NA|TRBV5-1
CASSYDVNTEAFF
TGCGCCAGCAGTTACGACGTCAACACTGAAGCTTTCTTT
>TRBJ2-2|NA|NA|TRBV28
CASSFFHPAGELFF
TGTGCCAGCAGTTTCTTCCACCCCGCCGGGGAGCTGTTTTTT
>TRBJ1-1|NA|NA|TRBV7-2
CASSRGANTEAFF
TGTGCCAGCAGTCGAGGAGCCAACACTGAAGCTTTCTTT
>TRBJ2-1|TRBD2|NA|TRBV4-2
CASSGSGGSLNEQFF
TGTGCCAGCAGCGGTAGCGGGGGTAGTCTCAATGAGCAGTTCTTC
>TRBJ1-2|NA|NA|TRBV12-3/TRBV12-4
CASSEAAGYGYTF
TGTGCCAGCAGTGAGGCGGCGGGGTACGGCTACACCTTC
>TRBJ2-2|TRBD1|NA|TRBV9
CASSVGGQHTGELFF
TGTGCCAGCAGCGTAGGGGGACAGCACACCGGGGAGCTGTTTTTT
>TRBJ2-5|NA|once|TRBV5-1
CASRPDGSQETQYF
TGCGCCAGCAGACCTGACGGTAGCCAAGAGACCCAGTACTTC
>TRBJ1-1|TRBD1|NA|TRBV7-2
CASSSPPGTGGRVNTEAFF
TGTGCCAGCAGCTCGCCACCGGGGACAGGTGGACGTGTGAACACTGAAGCTTTCTTT
>TRBJ2-6|NA|NA|TRBV3-1/TRBV3-2
CASGVGGAGANVLTF
TGTGCCAGCGGGGTGGGGGGCGCTGGGGCCAACGTCCTGACTTTC
>TRBJ2-3|NA|NA|TRBV10-3
CAISGRTVESTDTQYF
TGTGCCATCAGTGGACGGACAGTCGAAAGCACAGATACGCAGTATTTT
>TRBJ2-3|TRBD2|NA|TRBV10-3
CAAQRGDTDTQYF
TGTGCCGCGCAGCGGGGGGACACAGATACGCAGTATTTT
>TRBJ2-7|TRBD2|NA|TRBV19
CASSLAGATYEQYF
TGTGCCAGTAGCCTAGCGGGAGCAACCTACGAGCAGTACTTC
>TRBJ1-1|NA|NA|TRBV6-2/TRBV6-3
CASSELYTEAFF
TGTGCCAGCAGTGAGCTGTACACTGAAGCTTTCTTT
>TRBJ1-2|TRBD1|NA|TRBV7-8
CASSLAYKAGGVYGYTF
TGTGCCAGCAGCTTAGCCTATAAGGCAGGGGGTGTCTATGGCTACACCTTC
>TRBJ2-7|TRBD2|few|TRBV7-3
CASSPTTSASYEQYF
TGTGCCAGCAGCCCCACGACTAGCGCGTCCTACGAGCAGTACTTC
>TRBJ2-7|TRBD1|NA|TRBV19
CASSTPGQGFVEQYF
TGTGCCAGTAGTACTCCGGGACAGGGCTTTGTGGAGCAGTACTTC
>TRBJ1-5|TRBD1|NA|TRBV5-1
CASTQGVGQPQHF
TGCGCCAGCACTCAGGGGGTAGGACAGCCCCAGCATTTT
>TRBJ2-7|NA|NA|TRBV5-1
CASSLGGIEQYF
TGCGCCAGCAGCTTGGGAGGGATTGAGCAGTACTTC
>TRBJ2-1|NA|NA|TRBV27
CASSLRNNEQFF
TGTGCCAGCAGTTTAAGAAACAATGAGCAGTTCTTC
>TRBJ2-7|NA|NA|TRBV4-3
CASSHDSGFAYEQYF
TGCGCCAGCAGCCATGACTCCGGGTTCGCCTACGAGCAGTACTTC
>TRBJ1-2|TRBD1|few|TRBV19
CASSIGQGVKKNYGYTF
TGTGCCAGTAGTATAGGACAGGGGGTAAAGAAGAACTATGGCTACACCTTC
>TRBJ2-5|TRBD1|NA|TRBV12-5
CASGSTDRGLEETQYF
TGTGCTAGTGGTTCAACCGACAGGGGGTTAGAAGAGACCCAGTACTTC
>TRBJ2-1|TRBD2|NA|TRBV7-8
CASSLGLAGGNNEQFF
TGTGCCAGCAGCTTAGGGCTAGCGGGGGGGAACAATGAGCAGTTCTTC
>TRBJ1-4|NA|once|TRBV6-2/TRBV6-3
CASSYGEKLFF
TGTGCCAGCAGTTACGGTGAAAAACTGTTTTTT
>TRBJ2-7|NA|NA|TRBV6-5
CASHLRSEGQEYF
TGTGCCAGCCACCTAAGGTCGGAGGGTCAGGAGTACTTC
>TRBJ2-1|TRBD2|NA|TRBV7-2
CASSFQRGVPYNEQFF
TGTGCCAGCAGCTTCCAGCGGGGGGTTCCCTACAATGAGCAGTTCTTC
>TRBJ2-2|NA|few|TRBV15
CATSKYTGELFF
TGTGCCACCAGCAAATACACCGGGGAGCTGTTTTTT
>TRBJ2-7|NA|NA|TRBV7-9
CASSSYAVYEQYF
TGTGCCAGCAGCTCTTATGCGGTCTACGAGCAGTACTTC
>TRBJ2-7|NA|NA|TRBV4-3
CASSLEDPYEQYF
TGCGCCAGCAGCCTGGAGGACCCCTACGAGCAGTACTTC
>TRBJ1-1|NA|once|TRBV16
CASSQGSIGTEAFF
TGTGCCAGCAGCCAAGGGAGTATTGGCACTGAAGCTTTCTTT
>TRBJ2-7|NA|NA|TRBV5-6
CASSPEGRLFSYEQYF
TGTGCCAGCAGCCCGGAGGGACGGTTGTTCTCCTACGAGCAGTACTTC
>TRBJ1-2|NA|NA|TRBV19
CASSPIPDYGYTF
TGTGCCAGTAGTCCCATCCCGGACTATGGCTACACCTTC
>TRBJ2-2|NA|NA|TRBV7-7
CASSPVWGMHGELFF
TGTGCTAGCAGCCCTGTGTGGGGGATGCACGGGGAGCTGTTTTTT